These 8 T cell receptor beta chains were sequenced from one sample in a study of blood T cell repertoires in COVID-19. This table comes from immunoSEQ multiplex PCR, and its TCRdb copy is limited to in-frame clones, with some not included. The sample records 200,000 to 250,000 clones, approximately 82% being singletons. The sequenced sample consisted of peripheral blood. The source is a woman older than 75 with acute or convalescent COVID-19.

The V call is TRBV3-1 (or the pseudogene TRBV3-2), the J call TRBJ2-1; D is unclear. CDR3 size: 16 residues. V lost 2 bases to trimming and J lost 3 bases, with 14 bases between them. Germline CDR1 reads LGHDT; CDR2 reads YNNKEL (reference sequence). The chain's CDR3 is CASSQSPRTLYNEQFF. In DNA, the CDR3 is TGTGCCAGCAGCCAATCCCCTAGAACCCTCTACAATGAGCAGTTCTTC.

Here the CDR3 DNA reads TGTGCCAGCAGTCCAAAGGCGGGAGGGCTTGTAGATACGCAGTATTTT. It specifies CASSPKAGGLVDTQYF. V and J are TRBV9 and TRBJ2-3, with 9 nucleotides matching TRBD2. V was pared by 5 bases and J by 5 bases, with 12 bases of the junction left unmatched. The CDR3 covers 16 residues. From germline, CDR1 is SGDLS and CDR2 YYNGEE.

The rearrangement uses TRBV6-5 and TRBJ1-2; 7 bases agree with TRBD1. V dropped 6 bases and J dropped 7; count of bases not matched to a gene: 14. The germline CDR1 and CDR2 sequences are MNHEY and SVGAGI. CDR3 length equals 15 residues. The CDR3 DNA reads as TGTGCCAGCAGGATCGATATACAGGGGCGCTCTGGCTACACCTTC. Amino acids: CASRIDIQGRSGYTF.

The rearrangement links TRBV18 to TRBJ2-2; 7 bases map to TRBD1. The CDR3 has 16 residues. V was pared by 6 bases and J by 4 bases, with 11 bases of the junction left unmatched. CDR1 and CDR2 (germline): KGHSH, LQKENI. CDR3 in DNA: TGTGCCAGCTCTACAGGACAGGTCCGGTTCACCGGGGAGCTGTTTTTT. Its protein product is CASSTGQVRFTGELFF.

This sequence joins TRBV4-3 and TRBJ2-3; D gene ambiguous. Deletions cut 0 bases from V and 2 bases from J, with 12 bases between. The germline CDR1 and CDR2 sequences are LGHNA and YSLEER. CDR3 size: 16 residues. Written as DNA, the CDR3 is TGCGCCAGCAGCCAAGATCTAGGCAGATACACAGATACGCAGTATTTT. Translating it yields CASSQDLGRYTDTQYF.

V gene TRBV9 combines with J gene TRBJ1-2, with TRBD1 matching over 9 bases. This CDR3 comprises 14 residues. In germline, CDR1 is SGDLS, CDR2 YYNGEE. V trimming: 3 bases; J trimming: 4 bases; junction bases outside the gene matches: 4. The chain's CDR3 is CASSGGTGRYGYTF. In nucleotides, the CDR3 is TGTGCCAGCAGCGGGGGGACAGGGCGCTATGGCTACACCTTC.

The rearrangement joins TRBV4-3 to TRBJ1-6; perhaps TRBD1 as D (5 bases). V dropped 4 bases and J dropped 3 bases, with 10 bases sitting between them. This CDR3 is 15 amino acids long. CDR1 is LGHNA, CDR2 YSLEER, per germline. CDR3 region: CASSPGHGYNSPLHF. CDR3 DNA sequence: TGCGCCAGCAGCCCCGGACACGGCTATAATTCACCCCTCCACTTT.

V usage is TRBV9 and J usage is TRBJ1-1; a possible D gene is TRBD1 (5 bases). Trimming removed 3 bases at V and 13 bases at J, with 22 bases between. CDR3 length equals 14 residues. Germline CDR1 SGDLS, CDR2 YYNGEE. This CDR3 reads CASSDEGRGAPGFF. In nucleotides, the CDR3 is TGTGCCAGCAGCGACGAAGGAAGGGGTGCACCGGGTTTCTTT.